Listed below are T cell receptor beta chains from one sample, sequenced in a study of blood T cell repertoires in COVID-19. Sequencing used immunoSEQ multiplex PCR; TCRdb keeps in-frame clones, though not all of them. The data contain under 65,000 clones, 86% of them seen just once; the ten biggest clones take up 1.3%. Input material: peripheral blood. The receptors stem from a man in his 60s with acute or convalescent COVID-19. Both conserved end residues are part of each CDR3. D genes are given only for firm matches. Clone size appears in some rows only: once, few, many, or a class for an expanded clone.

D gene	CDR3 length	V gene	clone size	J gene	CDR3 DNA	CDR3 protein
TRBD2	18	TRBV4-1	.	TRBJ2-7	TGCGCCAGCAGCCAAGGGGGAGTTGGCGGGAGGCCGCCCTACGAGCAGTACTTC	CASSQGGVGGRPPYEQYF
TRBD1	16	TRBV7-2	.	TRBJ2-1	TGTGCCAGCAGCCATGGGATAGACAGGGTGGGAAATGAGCAGTTCTTC	CASSHGIDRVGNEQFF
TRBD1	15	TRBV5-1	.	TRBJ1-4	TGCGCCAGCAGCCCAACCGGGACAGGGGGAGAAAAACTGTTTTTT	CASSPTGTGGEKLFF
TRBD1	15	TRBV6-5	once	TRBJ2-5	TGTGCCAGCAGACCGGGACAGGCGTACCAAGAGACCCAGTACTTC	CASRPGQAYQETQYF
TRBD1	15	TRBV7-2	.	TRBJ1-1	TGTGCCAGCAGCCCAACAGGGGGTTGGGGCACTGAAGCTTTCTTT	CASSPTGGWGTEAFF
TRBD1	14	TRBV6-5	once	TRBJ1-2	TGTGCCAGCAGTCAATTAAGACAGGGCGGAGGCTACACCTTC	CASSQLRQGGGYTF
.	17	TRBV12-2	.	TRBJ2-2	TGTGCAAGTCGCCCGCGGGCGGGCGGCCGGGGGACCGGGGAGCTGTTTTTT	CASRPRAGGRGTGELFF
.	14	TRBV24-1	.	TRBJ2-1	TGTGCCACCAGTGATGGGGACTGGACCGATGAGCAGTTCTTC	CATSDGDWTDEQFF
TRBD1	15	TRBV6-2/TRBV6-3	few	TRBJ2-7	TGTGCCAGTAGTGCCGGGACAGGACCGCCCTACGAGCAGTACTTC	CASSAGTGPPYEQYF
.	13	TRBV25-1	.	TRBJ1-2	TGTGCCAGCAGCGTAACAGGGAACTATGGCTACACCTTC	CASSVTGNYGYTF
.	15	TRBV11-1	.	TRBJ2-5	TGTGCCAGCAGCTTGGGGACACTACGACGAGAGACCCAGTACTTC	CASSLGTLRRETQYF
.	16	TRBV21-1	.	TRBJ1-5	TGTGCCAGCAGCACCTGCACAGGGGCTTGGTATCAGCCCCAGCATTTT	CASSTCTGAWYQPQHF
TRBD2	15	TRBV14	.	TRBJ2-1	TGTGCCAGCAGCCACGGGACTAGCGGCCTAAATGAGCAGTTCTTC	CASSHGTSGLNEQFF
.	14	TRBV24-1	.	TRBJ2-2	TGTGCCACCAGTGTACCAGGGGATCCCGGGGAGCTGTTTTTT	CATSVPGDPGELFF
TRBD1	14	TRBV6-4	.	TRBJ2-3	TGTGCCAGCAGGCGGACAGGTAGCACAGATACGCAGTATTTT	CASRRTGSTDTQYF
.	14	TRBV28	.	TRBJ1-1	TGTGCCAGCAGAGCCCCAGGAGGAAACACTGAAGCTTTCTTT	CASRAPGGNTEAFF
.	14	TRBV24-1	.	TRBJ2-2	TGTGCCACATCTCTGGGGGGTAACACCGGGGAGCTGTTTTTT	CATSLGGNTGELFF
.	15	TRBV11-2	few	TRBJ2-1	TGTGCCAGCAGCTCCTTAAGGGGGAGTGGGAATGAGCAGTTCTTC	CASSSLRGSGNEQFF
.	12	TRBV2	.	TRBJ2-2	TGTGCCAGCAGTTTTAGCACCGGGGAGCTGTTTTTT	CASSFSTGELFF
TRBD2	16	TRBV2	.	TRBJ2-3	TGTGCCAGCAGTGAAGCCATGGGACTAGACGCAGATACGCAGTATTTT	CASSEAMGLDADTQYF
TRBD2	15	TRBV27	.	TRBJ2-3	TGTGCCAGCAGTTTATACGCGGGAGGCGGAGATACGCAGTATTTT	CASSLYAGGGDTQYF
TRBD1	17	TRBV5-4	.	TRBJ1-1	TGTGCCAGCAGCTTCTTCACAGGGACAGCTGGAAACACTGAAGCTTTCTTT	CASSFFTGTAGNTEAFF
TRBD2	15	TRBV9	.	TRBJ2-1	TGTGCCAGCAGCTTTAGCGGGAGGGATTACAATGAGCAGTTCTTC	CASSFSGRDYNEQFF
TRBD1	13	TRBV11-3	.	TRBJ2-5	TGTGCCACCGCTCAGACAGGGCAAGAGACCCAGTACTTC	CATAQTGQETQYF
TRBD2	16	TRBV11-1	.	TRBJ2-7	TGTGCCAGCAGCTTGCTGACTAGCGGGAGGTCCTACGAGCAGTACTTC	CASSLLTSGRSYEQYF